This entry describes one T cell receptor beta chain. What this receptor recognizes is not known. Qualities for individual bases were not recorded, and no much larger clone is one base off. The data derive from a study of technical replicates of blood from a handful of donors (dated by TCRdb to about 2017). The receptor library was made with the immunoSEQ multiplex PCR assay. This is the immuneACCESS table as TCRdb keeps it, with only in-frame sequences that have V and J called. A part of the clones is gone; compared with another copy, unresolved V genes explain less than half, and the rest is unexplained. The sample table shows approximately 76,000 clones, and 91% are seen once. Just under 0.25% of the sample rests with the top ten. At the junction V is shortened by 0 bases and J by 0 bases, with 9 bases in between. In the germline V gene, CDR1 corresponds to MNHNS and CDR2 to SASEGT. The CDR3 sequence holds 16 residues, the cysteine and phenylalanine included. Just the 48-base CDR3 DNA is kept, in frame starting at base 1.

The chain couples TRBV6-1 to TRBJ1-3, with no confidently assigned D gene. The clonotype originates from a human donor in good health. Sequenced material: T cells isolated from PBMCs. The DNA is TGTGCCAGCAGTGAAGCCGCAAGCAACTCTGGAAACACCATATATTTT. Its protein is CASSEAASNSGNTIYF.